This T cell receptor (beta chain) originates from a study of vaccination effects on CD4 cells after COVID-19. With regard to this clone: Its target is unknown.

Sequencing used immunoSEQ multiplex PCR; TCRdb keeps in-frame clones, though not all of them. The profile shows 70,000 to 85,000 clones, roughly four fifths of them singletons. Subsequent to 10 days of culture, CD4+ T cells were isolated. Prior SARS-CoV-2 infection was absent in the vaccine recipients, as shown by negative nucleocapsid antibodies. Study outcomes and limitations: The study enrolled few convalescent patients and sampled no early post-infection timepoints.

Germline V gives CDR1 SNHLY, CDR2 FYNNEI. Trimming removed 6 bases at V and 7 bases at J, with 19 bases between. CDR3 size: 15 residues. This specimen consisted of CD4+ T cells from PBMCs cultured without peptide, obtained before COVID-19 vaccination. The J gene is TRBJ1-5, the V gene TRBV2; D remains ambiguous. This clonotype was obtained from a human donor who received a COVID-19 vaccine. CDR3 residues: CASSAWESSTQPQHF. The DNA of the CDR3 is TGTGCCAGCAGCGCCTGGGAATCGAGCACCCAGCCCCAGCATTTT.